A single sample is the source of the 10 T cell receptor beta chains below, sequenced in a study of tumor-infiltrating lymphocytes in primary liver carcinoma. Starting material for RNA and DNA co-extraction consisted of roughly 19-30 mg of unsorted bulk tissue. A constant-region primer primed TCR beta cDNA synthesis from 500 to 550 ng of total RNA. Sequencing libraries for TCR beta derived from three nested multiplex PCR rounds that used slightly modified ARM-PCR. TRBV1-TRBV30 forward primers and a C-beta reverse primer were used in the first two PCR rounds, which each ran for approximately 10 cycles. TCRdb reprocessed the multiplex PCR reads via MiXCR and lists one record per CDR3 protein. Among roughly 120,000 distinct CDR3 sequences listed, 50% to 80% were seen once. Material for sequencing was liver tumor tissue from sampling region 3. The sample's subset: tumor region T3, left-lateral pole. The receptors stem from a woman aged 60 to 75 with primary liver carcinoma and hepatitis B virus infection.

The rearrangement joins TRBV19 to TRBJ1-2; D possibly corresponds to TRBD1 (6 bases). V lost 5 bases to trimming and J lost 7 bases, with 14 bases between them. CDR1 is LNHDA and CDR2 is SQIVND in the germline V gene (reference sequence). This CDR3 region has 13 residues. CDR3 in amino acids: CASSPREGGGYTF. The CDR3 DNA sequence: TGTGCCAGTAGTCCCCGAGAGGGGGGTGGCTACACCTTC. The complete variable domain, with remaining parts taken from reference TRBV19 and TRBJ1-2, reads DGGITQSPKYLFRKEGQNVTLSCEQNLNHDAMYWYRQDPGQGLRLIYYSQIVNDFQKGDIAEGYSVSREKKESFPLTVTSAQKNPTAFYLCASSPREGGGYTFGSGTRLTVV.

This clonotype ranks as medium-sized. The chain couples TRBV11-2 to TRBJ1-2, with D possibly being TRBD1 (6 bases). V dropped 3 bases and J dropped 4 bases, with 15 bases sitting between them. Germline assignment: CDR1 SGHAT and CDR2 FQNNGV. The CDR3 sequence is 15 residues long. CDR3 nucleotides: TGTGCCAGCAGCTTTAAAGGGGGGCTGTCCTATGGCTACACCTTC. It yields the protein CASSFKGGLSYGYTF.

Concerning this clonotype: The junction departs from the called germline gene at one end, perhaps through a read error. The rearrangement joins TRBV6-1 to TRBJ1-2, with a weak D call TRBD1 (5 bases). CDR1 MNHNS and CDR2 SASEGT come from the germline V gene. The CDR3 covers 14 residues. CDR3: CASSEAGDDYGYAF. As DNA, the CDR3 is TGTGCCAGCAGTGAAGCTGGGGACGACTATGGTTACGCCTTC.

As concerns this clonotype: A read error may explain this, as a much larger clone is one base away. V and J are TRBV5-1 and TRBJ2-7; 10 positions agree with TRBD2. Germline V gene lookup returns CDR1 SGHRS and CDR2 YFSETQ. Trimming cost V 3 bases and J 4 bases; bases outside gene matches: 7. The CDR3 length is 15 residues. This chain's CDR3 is CASSWGLARKYEQYF. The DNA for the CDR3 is TGCGCCAGCAGCTGGGGACTAGCGCGGAAATACGAGCAGTACTTC.

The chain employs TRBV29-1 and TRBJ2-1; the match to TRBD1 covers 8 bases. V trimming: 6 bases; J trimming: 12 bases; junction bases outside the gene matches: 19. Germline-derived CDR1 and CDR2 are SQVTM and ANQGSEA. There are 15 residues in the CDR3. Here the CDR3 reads CSVFINRGFLDGQFF. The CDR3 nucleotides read TGCAGCGTCTTCATAAACAGGGGGTTTTTGGATGGGCAGTTCTTC.

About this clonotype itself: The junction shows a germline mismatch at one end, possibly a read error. This CDR3 is CASSLDYRGEQLF. As DNA, the CDR3 is TGTGCCAGCAGCTTAGATTACAGAGGTGAGCAGTTATTC. This sequence joins TRBV11-2 and TRBJ2-1; no definite D call. The CDR3 extends over 13 amino acids. Germline loops: CDR1 SGHAT, CDR2 FQNNGV.

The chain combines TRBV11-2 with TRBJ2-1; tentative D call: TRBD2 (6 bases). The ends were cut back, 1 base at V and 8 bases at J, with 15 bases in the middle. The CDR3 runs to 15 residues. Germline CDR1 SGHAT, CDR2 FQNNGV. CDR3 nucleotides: TGTGCCAGCAGCTTAGCTGCGGGATTTAACGATGAGCAGTTCTTC. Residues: CASSLAAGFNDEQFF.

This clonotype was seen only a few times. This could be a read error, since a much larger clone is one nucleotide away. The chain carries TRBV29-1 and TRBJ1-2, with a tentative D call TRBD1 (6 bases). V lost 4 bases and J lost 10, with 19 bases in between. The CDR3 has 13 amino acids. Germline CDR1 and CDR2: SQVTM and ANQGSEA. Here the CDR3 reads CSVGPGGGVDYTF. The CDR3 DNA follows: TGCAGCGTTGGCCCCGGAGGGGGGGTTGACTACACCTTC.

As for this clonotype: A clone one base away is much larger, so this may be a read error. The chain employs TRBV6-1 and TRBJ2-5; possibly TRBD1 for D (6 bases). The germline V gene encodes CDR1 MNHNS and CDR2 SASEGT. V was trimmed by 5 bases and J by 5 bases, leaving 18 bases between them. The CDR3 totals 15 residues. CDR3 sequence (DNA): TGTGCCAGCAGTAGCACGGGACACCTCTCCGAGACCCAGTACTTC. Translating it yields CASSSTGHLSETQYF.

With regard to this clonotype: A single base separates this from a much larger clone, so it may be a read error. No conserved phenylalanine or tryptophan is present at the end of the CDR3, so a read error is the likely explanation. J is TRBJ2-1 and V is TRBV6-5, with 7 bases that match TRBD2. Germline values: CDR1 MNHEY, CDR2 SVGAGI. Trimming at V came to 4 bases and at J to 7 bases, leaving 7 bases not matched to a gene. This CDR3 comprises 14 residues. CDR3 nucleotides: TGTGCCAGCAGTTCGGCGGGAGTGGGAAATGAGCAGTTCCTC. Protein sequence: CASSSAGVGNEQFL.